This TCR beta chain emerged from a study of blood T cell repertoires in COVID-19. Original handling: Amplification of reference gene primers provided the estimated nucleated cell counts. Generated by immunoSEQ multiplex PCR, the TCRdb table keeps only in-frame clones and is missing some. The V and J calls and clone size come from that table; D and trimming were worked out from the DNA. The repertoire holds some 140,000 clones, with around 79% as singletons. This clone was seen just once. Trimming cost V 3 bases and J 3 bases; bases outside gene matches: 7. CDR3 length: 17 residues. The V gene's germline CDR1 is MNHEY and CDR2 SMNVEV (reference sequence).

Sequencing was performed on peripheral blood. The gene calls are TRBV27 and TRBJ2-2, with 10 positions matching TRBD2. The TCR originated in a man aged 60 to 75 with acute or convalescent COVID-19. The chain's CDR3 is CASSFSTGLAYTGELFF. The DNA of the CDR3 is TGTGCCAGCAGTTTCTCAACGGGACTAGCGTACACCGGGGAGCTGTTTTTT.